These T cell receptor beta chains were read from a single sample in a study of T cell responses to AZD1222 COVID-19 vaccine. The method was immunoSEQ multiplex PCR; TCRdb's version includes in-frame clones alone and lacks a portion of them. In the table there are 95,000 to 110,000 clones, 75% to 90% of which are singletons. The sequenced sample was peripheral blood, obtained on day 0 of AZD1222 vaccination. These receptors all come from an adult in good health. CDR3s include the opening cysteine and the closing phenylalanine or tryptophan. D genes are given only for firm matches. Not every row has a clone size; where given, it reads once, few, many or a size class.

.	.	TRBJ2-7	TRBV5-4	CASSVPRVSTYEQYF	TGTGCCAGCAGCGTACCTCGTGTCAGCACCTACGAGCAGTACTTC
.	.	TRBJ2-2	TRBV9	CASSLRYLGAQGGELFF	TGTGCCAGCAGCTTACGCTACTTGGGGGCGCAAGGCGGGGAGCTGTTTTTT
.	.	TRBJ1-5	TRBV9	CASSVNPRENQPQHF	TGTGCCAGCAGCGTTAACCCCAGAGAAAATCAGCCCCAGCATTTT
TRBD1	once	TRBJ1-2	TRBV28	CASRLLGTGEGYTF	TGTGCCAGCAGACTCCTCGGGACAGGGGAAGGCTACACCTTC
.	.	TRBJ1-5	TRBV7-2	CASSLEASQPQHF	TGTGCCAGCAGCTTAGAAGCGAGTCAGCCCCAGCATTTT
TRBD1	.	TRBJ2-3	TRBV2	CARKEDRGTDTQYF	TGTGCCAGAAAGGAAGACAGGGGGACAGATACGCAGTATTTT
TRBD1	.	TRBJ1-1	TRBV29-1	CSVPILTGGAMNTEAFF	TGCAGCGTCCCTATCCTGACAGGGGGGGCCATGAACACTGAAGCTTTCTTT
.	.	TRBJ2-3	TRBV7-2	CASSRELGARDTQYF	TGTGCCAGCAGCCGCGAGCTCGGGGCGAGAGATACGCAGTATTTT
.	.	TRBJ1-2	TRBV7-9	CASSLFADYTF	TGTGCCAGCAGCTTATTCGCCGACTACACCTTC
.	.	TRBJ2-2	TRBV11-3	CASSPGGLNTGELFF	TGTGCCAGCAGCCCCGGGGGACTTAACACCGGGGAGCTGTTTTTT
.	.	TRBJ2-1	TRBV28	CASGNLGAGQFF	TGTGCCAGCGGAAACCTCGGGGCAGGGCAGTTCTTC
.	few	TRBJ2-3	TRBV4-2	CASSQGGTQYF	TGTGCCAGCAGCCAAGGGGGAACGCAGTATTTT
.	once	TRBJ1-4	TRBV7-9	CASSLAQGRAEEKLFF	TGTGCCAGCAGCTTAGCGCAGGGGCGGGCGGAGGAAAAACTGTTTTTT
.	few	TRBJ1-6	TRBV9	CASSAKSSYNSPLHF	TGTGCCAGCAGCGCTAAGAGCTCCTATAATTCACCCCTCCACTTT
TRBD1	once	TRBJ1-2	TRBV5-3	CARDLDRFYGYTF	TGTGCCCGAGATCTGGACAGGTTCTATGGCTACACCTTC
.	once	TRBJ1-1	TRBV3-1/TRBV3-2	CASSPQTGNTEAFF	TGTGCCAGCAGCCCCCAGACAGGGAACACTGAAGCTTTCTTT
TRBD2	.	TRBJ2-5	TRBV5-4	CASSLTSGAKETQYF	TGTGCCAGCAGCTTGACTAGCGGGGCGAAAGAGACCCAGTACTTC
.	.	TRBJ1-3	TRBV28	CASSLPPPQGNTIYF	TGTGCCAGCAGTTTACCCCCCCCGCAGGGAAACACCATATATTTT
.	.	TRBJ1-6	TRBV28	CASIPTDFLTPLHF	TGTGCCAGCATTCCCACGGACTTTTTGACACCCCTCCACTTT
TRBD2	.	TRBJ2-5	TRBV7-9	CASSPGTSGIVLRGETQYF	TGTGCCAGCAGCCCGGGGACTAGCGGGATTGTGTTGAGAGGGGAGACCCAGTACTTC
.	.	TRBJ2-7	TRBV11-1	CASSPYENEQYF	TGTGCCAGCAGCCCCTACGAGAACGAGCAGTACTTC
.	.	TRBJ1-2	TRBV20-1	CSASAPRLRDGYTF	TGCAGTGCTAGTGCTCCGAGGTTAAGGGATGGCTACACCTTC
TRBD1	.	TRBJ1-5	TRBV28	CASRVGTGYQPQHF	TGTGCCAGCAGGGTTGGGACAGGGTATCAGCCCCAGCATTTT
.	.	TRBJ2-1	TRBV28	CASSFFLRGKKYNEQFF	TGTGCCAGCAGTTTCTTCCTGCGGGGAAAAAAGTACAATGAGCAGTTCTTC
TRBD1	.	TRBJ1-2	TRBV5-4	CASSPLTGGLYGYTF	TGTGCCAGCAGCCCACTGACAGGGGGCCTCTATGGCTACACCTTC
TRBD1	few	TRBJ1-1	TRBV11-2	CASSLDYRGTEAFF	TGTGCCAGCAGCTTAGACTACAGGGGCACTGAAGCTTTCTTT
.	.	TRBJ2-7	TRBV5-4	CASSLEIRGGEQYF	TGTGCCAGCAGCTTAGAAATCAGGGGCGGTGAGCAGTACTTC
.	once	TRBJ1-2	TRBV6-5	CASSPMSGPGYGYTF	TGTGCCAGCAGTCCGATGAGCGGGCCGGGATATGGCTACACCTTC
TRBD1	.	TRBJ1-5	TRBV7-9	CASSLVGTGAQPQHF	TGTGCCAGCAGCTTAGTGGGAACAGGGGCTCAGCCCCAGCATTTT
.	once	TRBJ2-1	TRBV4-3	CASSPMGAYNEQFF	TGCGCCAGCAGCCCGATGGGAGCCTACAATGAGCAGTTCTTC
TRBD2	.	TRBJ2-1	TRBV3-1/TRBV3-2	CASSQEWTSGRDEQFF	TGTGCCAGCAGCCAAGAATGGACTAGCGGGAGGGATGAGCAGTTCTTC
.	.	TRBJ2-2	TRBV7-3	CASSLRQGSAGELFF	TGTGCCAGCAGCTTAAGGCAGGGAAGTGCCGGGGAGCTGTTTTTT
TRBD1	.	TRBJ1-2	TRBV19	CASSQTGTVAYGYTF	TGTGCCAGTAGTCAAACCGGGACAGTAGCCTATGGCTACACCTTC
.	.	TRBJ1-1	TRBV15	CATSGEQYLLNTEAFF	TGTGCCACCAGCGGGGAACAGTACCTATTGAACACTGAAGCTTTCTTT
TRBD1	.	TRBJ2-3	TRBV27	CASSEPGRRLRGHSEDTQYF	TGTGCCAGCAGTGAGCCGGGACGCAGGTTAAGGGGGCATTCTGAAGATACGCAGTATTTT
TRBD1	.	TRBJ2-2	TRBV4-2	CASSIQGAGELFF	TGTGCCAGCAGTATACAGGGGGCCGGGGAGCTGTTTTTT
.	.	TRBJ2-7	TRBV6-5	CASSPSATGLDEQYF	TGTGCCAGCAGTCCAAGTGCCACAGGACTGGACGAGCAGTACTTC
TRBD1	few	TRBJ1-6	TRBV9	CASSGGQGYSPLHF	TGTGCCAGCAGTGGAGGACAGGGGTATTCACCCCTCCACTTT
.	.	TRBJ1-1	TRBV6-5	CASSWGRRMNTEAFF	TGTGCCAGCAGTTGGGGCAGACGAATGAACACTGAAGCTTTCTTT
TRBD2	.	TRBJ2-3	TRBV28	CASRQTSGGPTDTQYF	TGTGCCAGCCGTCAGACTAGCGGGGGACCCACAGATACGCAGTATTTT
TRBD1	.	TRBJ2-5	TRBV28	CASSLRRQGRQETQYF	TGTGCCAGCAGTTTAAGGCGACAGGGTCGACAAGAGACCCAGTACTTC
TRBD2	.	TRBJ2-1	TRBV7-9	CASSFPMTSGGSNEQFF	TGTGCCAGCAGCTTCCCAATGACTAGCGGGGGTTCTAATGAGCAGTTCTTC
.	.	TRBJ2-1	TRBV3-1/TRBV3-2	CASSRASGEQFF	TGTGCCAGCAGCCGGGCTTCGGGTGAGCAGTTCTTC
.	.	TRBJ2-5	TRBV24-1	CATSDWSQGRKGETQYF	TGTGCCACCAGTGATTGGAGTCAGGGGAGAAAAGGGGAGACCCAGTACTTC
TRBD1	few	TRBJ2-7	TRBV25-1	CASSPTGDYEQYF	TGTGCCAGCAGTCCGACAGGGGACTACGAGCAGTACTTC
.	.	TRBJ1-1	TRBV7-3	CASSLGGARNTEAFF	TGTGCCAGCAGCTTAGGTGGGGCCCGGAACACTGAAGCTTTCTTT
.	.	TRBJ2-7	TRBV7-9	CASSLGDPYEQYF	TGTGCCAGCAGCTTGGGGGACCCCTACGAGCAGTACTTC
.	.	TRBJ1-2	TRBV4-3	CASSQADLRWGGYTF	TGCGCCAGCAGCCAAGCGGACCTACGCTGGGGGGGCTACACCTTC
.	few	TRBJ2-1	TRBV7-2	CASSLAGTYNEQFF	TGTGCCAGCAGCTTAGCGGGTACCTACAATGAGCAGTTCTTC
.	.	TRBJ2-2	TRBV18	CASSPLGPNTGELFF	TGTGCCAGCTCACCACTGGGACCGAACACCGGGGAGCTGTTTTTT
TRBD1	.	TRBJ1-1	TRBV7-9	CASSFRGSNTEAFF	TGTGCCAGCAGTTTCAGGGGGTCAAACACTGAAGCTTTCTTT
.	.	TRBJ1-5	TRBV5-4	CASSAQGSNQPQHF	TGTGCCAGCAGCGCTCAGGGGAGCAATCAGCCCCAGCATTTT
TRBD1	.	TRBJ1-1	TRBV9	CASSDNPDRGKINTEAFF	TGTGCCAGCAGCGACAACCCAGACAGGGGTAAAATAAACACTGAAGCTTTCTTT
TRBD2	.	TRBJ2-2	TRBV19	CASSIGDYYNTGELFF	TGTGCCAGTAGTATAGGGGACTACTATAACACCGGGGAGCTGTTTTTT
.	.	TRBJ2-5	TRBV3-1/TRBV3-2	CASSQDSSGGVGETQYF	TGTGCCAGCAGCCAAGATAGCAGTGGGGGAGTTGGGGAGACCCAGTACTTC
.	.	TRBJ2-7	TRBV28	CASRWTTVSGEQYF	TGTGCCAGCAGGTGGACGACAGTGTCAGGCGAGCAGTACTTC
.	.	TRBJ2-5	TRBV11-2	CASSLGRGPETQYF	TGTGCCAGCAGCTTGGGAAGAGGGCCAGAGACCCAGTACTTC
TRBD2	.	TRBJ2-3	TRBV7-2	CASSLGLAGGITDTQYF	TGTGCCAGCAGCTTAGGGTTAGCGGGGGGGATCACAGATACGCAGTATTTT